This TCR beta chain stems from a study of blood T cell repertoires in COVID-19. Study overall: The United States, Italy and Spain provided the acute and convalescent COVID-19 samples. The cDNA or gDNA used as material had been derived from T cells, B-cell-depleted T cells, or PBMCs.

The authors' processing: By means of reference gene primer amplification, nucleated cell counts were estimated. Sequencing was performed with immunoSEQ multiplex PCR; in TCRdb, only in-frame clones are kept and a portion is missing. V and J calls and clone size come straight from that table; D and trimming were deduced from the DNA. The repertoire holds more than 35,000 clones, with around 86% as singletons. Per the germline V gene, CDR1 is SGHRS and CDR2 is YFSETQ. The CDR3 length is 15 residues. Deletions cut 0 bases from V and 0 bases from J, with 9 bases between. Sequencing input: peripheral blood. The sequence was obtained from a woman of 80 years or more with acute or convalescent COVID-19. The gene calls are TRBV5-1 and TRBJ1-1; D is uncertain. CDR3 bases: TGCGCCAGCAGCTTGGCCGGGAACATGAACACTGAAGCTTTCTTT. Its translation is CASSLAGNMNTEAFF.